This TCR beta chain was identified during a study of blood T cell repertoires in COVID-19. CDR1 and CDR2 from the germline V gene are MDHEN and SYDVKM. The V segment lost 1 base and the J segment 4 bases; nucleotides outside the gene matches: 17. This CDR3 has 19 residues. Recovery meant two consecutive negative NP/OP PCR tests, professional clearance, or resolved symptoms. Generated by immunoSEQ multiplex PCR, the TCRdb table keeps only in-frame clones and is missing some. The sample has 400,000 to 450,000 clones, 90% seen once; the top ten hold roughly 0.66%. The sequence came from a young man who had recovered from COVID-19. The sample was PBMCs or T cells enriched from blood (not recorded which). The chain has TRBV28 and TRBJ2-7; 9 nucleotides line up with TRBD2. In nucleotides, the CDR3 is TGTGCCAGCAGTTTATTTTCGCTAGCGGGACCCAAAAAATCGTACGAGCAGTACTTC. Translating gives CASSLFSLAGPKKSYEQYF.